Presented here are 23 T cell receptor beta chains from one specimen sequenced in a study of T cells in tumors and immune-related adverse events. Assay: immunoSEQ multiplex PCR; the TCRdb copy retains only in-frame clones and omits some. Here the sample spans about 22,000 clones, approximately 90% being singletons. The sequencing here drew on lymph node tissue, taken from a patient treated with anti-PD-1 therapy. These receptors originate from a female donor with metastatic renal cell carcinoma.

The CDR3 coding sequence is TGTGCCAGCAGCTTTCGGACAGCCCAAAACACCATATATTTT. This encodes CASSFRTAQNTIYF. This rearrangement joins TRBV7-2 to TRBJ1-3, with D possibly TRBD1 on 6 matching bases. Germline CDR1 reads SGHTA; CDR2 reads FQGNSA. The CDR3 loop spans 14 amino acids. The V end was cut by 3 bases, the J end by 6 bases, with 12 bases between. Supplemented by reference TRBV7-2 and TRBJ1-3, the full variable domain reads GAGVSQSPSNKVTEKGKDVELRCDPISGHTALYWYRQSLGQGLEFLIYFQGNSAPDKSGLPSDRFSAERTGGSVSTLTIQRTQQEDSAVYLCASSFRTAQNTIYFGEGSWLTVV.

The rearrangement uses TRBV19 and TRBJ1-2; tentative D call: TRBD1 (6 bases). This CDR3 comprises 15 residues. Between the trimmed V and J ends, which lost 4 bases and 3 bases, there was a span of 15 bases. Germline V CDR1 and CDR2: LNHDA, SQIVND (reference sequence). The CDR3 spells CASSRLRRGDYGYTF. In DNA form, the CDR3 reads TGTGCCAGTAGTAGGCTAAGAAGGGGGGACTATGGCTACACCTTC.

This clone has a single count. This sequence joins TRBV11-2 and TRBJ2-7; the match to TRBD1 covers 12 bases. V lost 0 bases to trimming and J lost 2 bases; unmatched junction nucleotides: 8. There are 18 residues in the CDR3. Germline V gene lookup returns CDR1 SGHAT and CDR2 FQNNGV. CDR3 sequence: CASSLEKWDRGLPYEQYF. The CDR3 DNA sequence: TGTGCCAGCAGCTTAGAAAAATGGGACAGGGGGCTTCCCTACGAGCAGTACTTC.

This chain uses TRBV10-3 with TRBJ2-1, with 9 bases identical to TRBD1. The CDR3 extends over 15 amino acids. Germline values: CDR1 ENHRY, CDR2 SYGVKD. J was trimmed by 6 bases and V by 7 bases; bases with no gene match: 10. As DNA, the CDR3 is TGTGCCATCAAGGGGCAACAGGGGGCCCGCAATGAGCAGTTCTTC. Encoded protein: CAIKGQQGARNEQFF.

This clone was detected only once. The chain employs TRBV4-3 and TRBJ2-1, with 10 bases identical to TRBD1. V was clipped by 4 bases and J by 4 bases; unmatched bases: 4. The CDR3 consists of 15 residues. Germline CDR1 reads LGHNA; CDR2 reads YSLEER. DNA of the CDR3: TGCGCCAGCAGCCCAGGGACAGGGGATTACAATGAGCAGTTCTTC. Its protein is CASSPGTGDYNEQFF.

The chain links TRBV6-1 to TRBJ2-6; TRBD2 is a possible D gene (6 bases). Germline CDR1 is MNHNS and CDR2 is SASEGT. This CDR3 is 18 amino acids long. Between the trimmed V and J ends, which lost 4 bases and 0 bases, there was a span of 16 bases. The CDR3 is CASSGIRGTVSGANVLTF. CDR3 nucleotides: TGTGCCAGCAGTGGTATTCGGGGGACGGTCTCTGGGGCCAACGTCCTGACTTTC.

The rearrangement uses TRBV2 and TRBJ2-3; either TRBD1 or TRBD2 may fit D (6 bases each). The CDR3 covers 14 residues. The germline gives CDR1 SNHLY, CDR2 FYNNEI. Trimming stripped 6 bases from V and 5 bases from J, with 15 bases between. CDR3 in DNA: TGTGCCAGCAGCCCTAGGGGGGCGGAAGATACGCAGTATTTT. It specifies CASSPRGAEDTQYF. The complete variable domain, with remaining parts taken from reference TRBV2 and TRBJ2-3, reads EPEVTQTPSHQVTQMGQEVILRCVPISNHLYFYWYRQILGQKVEFLVSFYNNEISEKSEIFDDQFSVERPDGSNFTLKIRSTKLEDSAMYFCASSPRGAEDTQYFGPGTRLTVL.

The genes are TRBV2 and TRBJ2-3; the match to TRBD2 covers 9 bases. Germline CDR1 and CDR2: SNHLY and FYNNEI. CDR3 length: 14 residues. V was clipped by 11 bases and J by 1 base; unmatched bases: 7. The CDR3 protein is CAGLLAGGTDTQYF. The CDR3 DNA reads TGTGCCGGACTCTTAGCGGGGGGCACAGATACGCAGTATTTT.

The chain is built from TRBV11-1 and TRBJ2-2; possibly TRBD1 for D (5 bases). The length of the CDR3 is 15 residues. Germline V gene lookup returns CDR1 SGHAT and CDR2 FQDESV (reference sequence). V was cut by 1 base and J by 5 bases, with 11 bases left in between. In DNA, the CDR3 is TGTGCCAGCAGCTTAGGGACAAAGATTACCGGGGAGCTGTTTTTT. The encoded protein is CASSLGTKITGELFF.

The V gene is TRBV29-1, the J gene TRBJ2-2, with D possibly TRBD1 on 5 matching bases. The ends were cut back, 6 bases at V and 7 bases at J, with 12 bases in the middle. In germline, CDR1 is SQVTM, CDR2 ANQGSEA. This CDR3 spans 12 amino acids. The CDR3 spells CSVSQGNGELFF. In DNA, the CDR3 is TGCAGCGTGTCCCAGGGCAACGGGGAGCTGTTTTTT.

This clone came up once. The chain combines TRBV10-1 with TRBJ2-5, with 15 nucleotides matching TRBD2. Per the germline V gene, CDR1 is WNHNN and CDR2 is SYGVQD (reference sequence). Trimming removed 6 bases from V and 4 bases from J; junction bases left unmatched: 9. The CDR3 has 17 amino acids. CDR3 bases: TGCGCCAGCAGCGGCTCGGGGACTAGCGGGAGGCGAGAGACCCAGTACTTC. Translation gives CASSGSGTSGRRETQYF.

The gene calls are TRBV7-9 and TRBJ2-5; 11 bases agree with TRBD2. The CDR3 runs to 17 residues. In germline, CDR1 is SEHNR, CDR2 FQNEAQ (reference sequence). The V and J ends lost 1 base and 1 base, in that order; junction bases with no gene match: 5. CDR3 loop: CASSLGWLAGGQETQYF. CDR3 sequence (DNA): TGTGCCAGCAGCTTAGGATGGCTAGCGGGGGGCCAAGAGACCCAGTACTTC. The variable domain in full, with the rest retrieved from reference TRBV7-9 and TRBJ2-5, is DTGVSQNPRHKITKRGQNVTFRCDPISEHNRLYWYRQTLGQGPEFLTYFQNEAQLEKSRLLSDRFSAERPKGSFSTLEIQRTEQGDSAMYLCASSLGWLAGGQETQYFGPGTRLLVL.

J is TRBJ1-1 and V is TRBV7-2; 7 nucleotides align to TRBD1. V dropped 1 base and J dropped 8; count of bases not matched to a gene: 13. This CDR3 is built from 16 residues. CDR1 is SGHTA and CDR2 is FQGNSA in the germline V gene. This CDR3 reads CASSLVGEGAGLEAFF. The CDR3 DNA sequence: TGTGCCAGCAGCTTAGTGGGAGAGGGGGCCGGCCTCGAAGCTTTCTTT. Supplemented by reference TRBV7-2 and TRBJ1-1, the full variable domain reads GAGVSQSPSNKVTEKGKDVELRCDPISGHTALYWYRQSLGQGLEFLIYFQGNSAPDKSGLPSDRFSAERTGGSVSTLTIQRTQQEDSAVYLCASSLVGEGAGLEAFFGQGTRLTVV.

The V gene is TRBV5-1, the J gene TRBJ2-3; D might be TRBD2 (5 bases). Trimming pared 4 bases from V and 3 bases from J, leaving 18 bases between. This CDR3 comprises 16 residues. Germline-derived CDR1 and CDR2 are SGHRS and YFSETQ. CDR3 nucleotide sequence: TGCGCCAGCAGCGTCGAGGGTGTTCTCTCGACAGATACGCAGTATTTT. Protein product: CASSVEGVLSTDTQYF.

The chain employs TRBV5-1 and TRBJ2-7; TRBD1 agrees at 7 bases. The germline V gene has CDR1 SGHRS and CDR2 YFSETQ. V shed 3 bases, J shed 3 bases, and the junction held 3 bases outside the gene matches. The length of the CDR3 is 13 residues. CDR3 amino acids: CASSSGQLYEQYF. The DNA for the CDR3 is TGCGCCAGCAGCTCGGGACAGCTCTACGAGCAGTACTTC.

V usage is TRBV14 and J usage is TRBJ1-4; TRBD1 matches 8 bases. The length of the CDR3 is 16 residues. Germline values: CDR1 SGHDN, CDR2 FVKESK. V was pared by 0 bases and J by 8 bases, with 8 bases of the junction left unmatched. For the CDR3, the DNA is TGTGCCAGCAGCCAAGATCTAACCAGGGGGCACGAAAAACTGTTTTTT. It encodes CASSQDLTRGHEKLFF. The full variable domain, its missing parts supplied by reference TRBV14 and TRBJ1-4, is EAGVTQFPSHSVIEKGQTVTLRCDPISGHDNLYWYRRVMGKEIKFLLHFVKESKQDESGMPNNRFLAERTGGTYSTLKVQPAELEDSGVYFCASSQDLTRGHEKLFFGSGTQLSVL.

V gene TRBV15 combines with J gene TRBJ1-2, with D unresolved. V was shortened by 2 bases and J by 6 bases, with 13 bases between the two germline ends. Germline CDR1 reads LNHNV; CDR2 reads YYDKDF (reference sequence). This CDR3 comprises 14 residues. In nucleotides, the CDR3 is TGTGCCACCAGCAGACAAGGGTTGGGTCATGGCTACACCTTC. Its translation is CATSRQGLGHGYTF.

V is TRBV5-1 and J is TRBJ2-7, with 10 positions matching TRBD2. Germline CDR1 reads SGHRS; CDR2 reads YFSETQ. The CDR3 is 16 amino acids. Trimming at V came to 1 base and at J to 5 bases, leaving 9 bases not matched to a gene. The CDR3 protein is CASSLFPSGGLNEQYF. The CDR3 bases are TGCGCCAGCAGCTTGTTTCCTAGCGGGGGTTTAAACGAGCAGTACTTC.

The CDR3: CASSPLIPDRGSYEQYF. CDR3 in DNA: TGTGCCAGCAGCCCTTTGATACCGGACAGGGGGAGCTACGAGCAGTACTTC. The chain has TRBV5-6 and TRBJ2-7; 10 bases fit TRBD1. The CDR3 loop spans 17 amino acids. Trimming took 4 bases from V and 3 from J; bases not matched to a gene: 13. The germline V gene encodes CDR1 SGHDT and CDR2 YYEEEE. Full variable domain (outside the CDR3, taken from reference TRBV5-6 and TRBJ2-7): DAGVTQSPTHLIKTRGQQVTLRCSPKSGHDTVSWYQQALGQGPQFIFQYYEEEERQRGNFPDRFSGHQFPNYSSELNVNALLLGDSALYLCASSPLIPDRGSYEQYFGPGTRLTVT.

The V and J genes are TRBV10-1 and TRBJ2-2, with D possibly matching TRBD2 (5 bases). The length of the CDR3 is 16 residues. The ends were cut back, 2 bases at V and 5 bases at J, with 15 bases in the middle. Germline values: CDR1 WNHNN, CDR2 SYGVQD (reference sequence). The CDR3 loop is CASSERRGKATGELFF. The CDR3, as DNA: TGCGCCAGCAGTGAGAGGAGAGGGAAAGCGACCGGGGAGCTGTTTTTT.

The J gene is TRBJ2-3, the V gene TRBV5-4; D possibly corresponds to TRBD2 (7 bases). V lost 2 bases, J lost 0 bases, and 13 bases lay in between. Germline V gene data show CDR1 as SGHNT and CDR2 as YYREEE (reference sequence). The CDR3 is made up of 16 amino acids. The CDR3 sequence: CASSLGGGASTDTQYF. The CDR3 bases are TGTGCCAGCAGCTTAGGGGGGGGTGCTAGCACAGATACGCAGTATTTT.

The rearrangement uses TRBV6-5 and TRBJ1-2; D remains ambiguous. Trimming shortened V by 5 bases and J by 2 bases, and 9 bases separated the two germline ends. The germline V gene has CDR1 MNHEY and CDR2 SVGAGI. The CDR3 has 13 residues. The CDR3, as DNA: TGTGCCAGCAGTCCCGGAGGGAACTATGGCTACACCTTC. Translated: CASSPGGNYGYTF.

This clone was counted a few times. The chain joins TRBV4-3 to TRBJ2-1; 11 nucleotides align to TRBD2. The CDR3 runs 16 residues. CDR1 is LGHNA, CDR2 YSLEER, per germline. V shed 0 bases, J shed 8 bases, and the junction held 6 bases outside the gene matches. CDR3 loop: CASSQDPSGGWDEQFF. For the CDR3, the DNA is TGCGCCAGCAGCCAAGATCCTAGCGGGGGGTGGGATGAGCAGTTCTTC.